The 17 T cell receptor beta chains reported below all come from one sample, sequenced in a study. One entry per CDR3 protein results from TCRdb running MiXCR on the 5' RACE reads. The data show almost 8,500 distinct CDR3 sequences, roughly 65% seen once. The sequenced material came from tumor-infiltrating naive CD4+ T cells sorted from the breast tumor. Subset defined: naive CD4+ T cells, CD4+CD45RA+CD25-. The receptors derive from a female donor with breast cancer.

In this sample, this clonotype is medium-sized. This chain links TRBV20-1 with TRBJ1-5; D not resolved. This CDR3 spans 15 amino acids. V lost 3 bases, J lost 1 base, and 13 bases lay in between. Germline CDR1 reads DFQATT; CDR2 reads SNEGSKA (reference sequence). The CDR3, as DNA: TGCAGTGCTAGCCCGTCGGCAGTGAGCAATCAGCCCCAGCATTTT. Its protein is CSASPSAVSNQPQHF.

As for this clonotype: The junction does not match germline at one end; this may be a read error. The V call is TRBV6-5, the J call TRBJ1-2, with D possibly being TRBD1 (5 bases). The CDR3 runs to 14 residues. Germline values: CDR1 MNHEY, CDR2 SVGAGI. As DNA, the CDR3 is TGTGCCAGCGGTTACGGATCCCAGGGTTATGGCTACACCTTC. Protein product: CASGYGSQGYGYTF.

The genes are TRBV6-5 and TRBJ2-5; D remains ambiguous. Germline CDR1 is MNHEY and CDR2 is SVGAGI. V gave up 4 bases and J gave up 7 bases, with 16 bases separating them. The length of the CDR3 is 14 residues. CDR3 DNA sequence: TGTGCCAGCAGTTCCCCGGACCATTTGGGGACCCAGTACTTC. Translated: CASSSPDHLGTQYF.

In its sample, this clonotype was seen a few times. The gene calls are TRBV30 and TRBJ2-3, with 9 bases lining up with TRBD2. Germline trimming cut 2 bases from V and 2 bases from J; bases unmatched to any gene: 5. The CDR3 is made up of 15 amino acids. The germline CDR1 and CDR2 sequences are GTSNPN and SVGIG (reference sequence). Here the CDR3 reads CAWSLLAGPTDTQYF. The DNA of the CDR3 is TGTGCCTGGAGTCTCCTAGCGGGACCCACAGATACGCAGTATTTT.

This clonotype has more than one count but fewer than ten. The chain carries TRBV7-6 and TRBJ2-7; 8 nucleotides line up with TRBD1. The CDR3 covers 13 residues. V was pared by 4 bases and J by 9 bases, with 8 bases of the junction left unmatched. Germline assignment: CDR1 SGHVS and CDR2 FNYEAQ. This CDR3 reads CASSSGTGQRQYF. DNA of the CDR3: TGTGCCAGCAGCTCCGGGACAGGTCAACGGCAGTACTTC.

The rearrangement joins TRBV12-3 or TRBV12-4 to TRBJ2-2; 9 bases fit TRBD1. The CDR3 covers 14 residues. V trimming: 4 bases; J trimming: 7 bases; junction bases outside the gene matches: 4. This CDR3 is CASSSQGAIGELFF. CDR3 bases: TGTGCCAGCAGTTCACAGGGGGCGATCGGGGAGCTGTTTTTT.

V is TRBV7-9 and J is TRBJ2-1; 15 bases are a match to TRBD2. The germline CDR1 and CDR2 sequences are SEHNR and FQNEAQ (reference sequence). There are 18 residues in the CDR3. With 5 bases clipped from V and 0 bases from J, the junction kept 5 bases outside the gene matches. For the CDR3, the DNA is TGTGCCAGCAGCCTTGGGACTAGCGGGAGGAGCTCCTACAATGAGCAGTTCTTC. Protein product: CASSLGTSGRSSYNEQFF. Looking up the rest from reference TRBV7-9 and TRBJ2-1 gives the full variable domain: DTGVSQNPRHKITKRGQNVTFRCDPISEHNRLYWYRQTLGQGPEFLTYFQNEAQLEKSRLLSDRFSAERPKGSFSTLEIQRTEQGDSAMYLCASSLGTSGRSSYNEQFFGPGTRLTVL.

V usage is TRBV7-3 and J usage is TRBJ1-1; tentative D call: TRBD1 (6 bases). V gave up 4 bases and J gave up 1 base, with 7 bases separating them. The CDR3 runs 13 residues. Per germline, CDR1 SGHTA and CDR2 FQGTGA. In DNA, the CDR3 is TGTGCCAGCAGCTCACAGGGGAACACTGAAGCTTTCTTT. It yields the protein CASSSQGNTEAFF.

V gene TRBV27 combines with J gene TRBJ2-3; D remains ambiguous. Germline CDR1 and CDR2: MNHEY and SMNVEV (reference sequence). CDR3 size: 13 residues. Between the trimmed V and J ends, which lost 5 bases and 2 bases, there was a span of 8 bases. CDR3 loop: CASSKINTDTQYF. DNA for the CDR3: TGTGCCAGCAGTAAGATCAACACAGATACGCAGTATTTT.

The chain recombines TRBV5-1 with TRBJ1-2; D gene unclear. The CDR3 loop spans 14 amino acids. The ends were cut back, 4 bases at V and 0 bases at J, with 10 bases in the middle. Germline CDR1 and CDR2: SGHRS and YFSETQ. The CDR3 loop reads CASSQNTANYGYTF. CDR3 nucleotide sequence: TGCGCCAGCAGCCAAAACACAGCTAACTATGGCTACACCTTC. The complete variable domain, with remaining parts taken from reference TRBV5-1 and TRBJ1-2, reads KAGVTQTPRYLIKTRGQQVTLSCSPISGHRSVSWYQQTPGQGLQFLFEYFSETQRNKGNFPGRFSGRQFSNSRSEMNVSTLELGDSALYLCASSQNTANYGYTFGSGTRLTVV.

The chain joins TRBV20-1 to TRBJ2-5, with 10 bases aligning to TRBD2. Germline V gene data show CDR1 as DFQATT and CDR2 as SNEGSKA (reference sequence). The CDR3 spans 15 residues. The V gene end was trimmed by 6 bases and the J gene end by 4 bases; junction bases not matched to a gene: 11. CDR3 in DNA: TGCAGTGCGGGGAAACCTAGCGGGAGTACAGAGACCCAGTACTTC. Protein sequence: CSAGKPSGSTETQYF.

The chain combines TRBV4-2 with TRBJ1-6; possibly TRBD1 for D (5 bases). Deletions cut 3 bases from V and 10 bases from J, with 16 bases between. This CDR3 has 15 amino acids. Germline values: CDR1 LGHNA, CDR2 YNFKEQ. CDR3 sequence (DNA): TGTGCCAGCAGCCAGCTCACAAGGGGTGGATCACCCCTCCACTTT. It translates to CASSQLTRGGSPLHF.

This clonotype was detected only a few times. The chain has TRBV11-3 and TRBJ2-3; tentative D call: TRBD1 (5 bases). The CDR3 runs to 15 residues. Trimming cost V 5 bases and J 2 bases, with 14 bases left between them. Germline V gene lookup returns CDR1 SGHNT and CDR2 YENEEA. The CDR3 coding sequence is TGTGCCAGCAGCCCGCAGGGCGCGTCCACAGATACGCAGTATTTT. It translates to CASSPQGASTDTQYF.

The chain links TRBV5-1 to TRBJ1-2; D is unclear. Germline V CDR1 and CDR2: SGHRS, YFSETQ. Trimming shortened V by 0 bases and J by 6 bases, and 9 bases separated the two germline ends. The CDR3 runs to 13 residues. In DNA form, the CDR3 reads TGCGCCAGCAGCTTGGAGGCCATCGATGGCTACACCTTC. This codes for CASSLEAIDGYTF.

The CDR3 loop reads CSATGTGDTGELFF. DNA of the CDR3: TGCAGTGCTACTGGGACAGGGGACACCGGGGAGCTGTTTTTT. The chain has TRBV20-1 and TRBJ2-2, with 10 bases aligning to TRBD1. The V gene's germline CDR1 is DFQATT and CDR2 SNEGSKA (reference sequence). This CDR3 has 14 residues. V shed 4 bases and J 3 bases; nucleotides not matched to a gene: 2.

The DNA of the CDR3 is TGCGCCAGCAGCTGGGGGACAGACAGGCAAGAGACCCAGTACTTC. Protein sequence: CASSWGTDRQETQYF. V and J are TRBV5-1 and TRBJ2-5; 7 bases map to TRBD1. The V gene's germline CDR1 is SGHRS and CDR2 YFSETQ. The J segment lost 2 bases and the V segment lost 3 bases, leaving 7 bases of the junction unmatched. CDR3 length: 15 residues.

The chain combines TRBV7-2 with TRBJ2-1; unclear D gene. The CDR3 totals 15 residues. Trimming cost V 2 bases and J 3 bases, with 11 bases left between them. CDR1 is SGHTA and CDR2 is FQGNSA in the germline V gene. CDR3 residues: CASSLFASDYNEQFF. CDR3 in DNA: TGTGCCAGCAGCTTATTCGCTTCTGACTACAATGAGCAGTTCTTC.